The entry that follows covers one T cell receptor beta chain sequence. The V gene's germline CDR1 is LGHDT and CDR2 YNNKEL (reference sequence). V was shortened by 1 base and J by 7 bases, with 7 bases between the two germline ends. The CDR3 contains 12 residues. This sample was taken from a study of blood T cell repertoires in COVID-19. Libraries were prepared by immunoSEQ multiplex PCR; TCRdb keeps only in-frame clonotypes and omits some of them. Counted here are 180,000 or so clones, more than 75% occurring once; the ten biggest clones make up around 5%. The chain is built from TRBV3-1 (or the pseudogene TRBV3-2) and TRBJ1-2; D not resolved. The sequence was collected from a man aged 40-49 years with acute COVID-19. The specimen sequenced was PBMCs or T cells enriched from blood (not recorded which). The CDR3 nucleotides are TGTGCCAGCAGCCAAGGGGCAGGTGGCTACACCTTC. This encodes CASSQGAGGYTF.